This T cell receptor beta chain was retrieved from a study of shared clonotypes between healthy human individuals. Whole-study context: Plates per donor: three CD4 naive, three CD4 memory, two CD8 naive, one CD8 memory. Study conclusions and caveats: Depth of sequencing was expected to influence donor clonotype sharing.

As to this clone: Its target is unknown.

Germline trimming cut 4 bases from V and 0 bases from J; bases unmatched to any gene: 8. The CDR3 is 17 residues long. Per the germline V gene, CDR1 is SGHAT and CDR2 is FQNNGV. Every subset had its genomic DNA shared out evenly among several immunoSEQ plates. This table comes from immunoSEQ multiplex PCR, and its TCRdb copy is limited to in-frame clones, with some not included. The profile shows about 1.1 million clones, around 77% of them singletons. The clonotype originates from a man aged 18 to 30 in good health. Some clones in this sample may be carry-over from other donors' samples. The rearrangement uses TRBV11-2 and TRBJ2-1, with 8 bases that match TRBD1. Material: memory CD4+ T cells from PBMCs. The subset was: CD45RA-negative fraction. CDR3 loop: CASSSPRTGSSYNEQFF. CDR3 nucleotides: TGTGCCAGCAGCTCCCCCCGGACAGGGAGCTCCTACAATGAGCAGTTCTTC. The full variable domain, in which reference TRBV11-2 and TRBJ2-1 provide the parts outside the CDR3, is EAGVAQSPRYKIIEKRQSVAFWCNPISGHATLYWYQQILGQGPKLLIQFQNNGVVDDSQLPKDRFSAERLKGVDSTLKIQPAKLEDSAVYLCASSSPRTGSSYNEQFFGPGTRLTVL.